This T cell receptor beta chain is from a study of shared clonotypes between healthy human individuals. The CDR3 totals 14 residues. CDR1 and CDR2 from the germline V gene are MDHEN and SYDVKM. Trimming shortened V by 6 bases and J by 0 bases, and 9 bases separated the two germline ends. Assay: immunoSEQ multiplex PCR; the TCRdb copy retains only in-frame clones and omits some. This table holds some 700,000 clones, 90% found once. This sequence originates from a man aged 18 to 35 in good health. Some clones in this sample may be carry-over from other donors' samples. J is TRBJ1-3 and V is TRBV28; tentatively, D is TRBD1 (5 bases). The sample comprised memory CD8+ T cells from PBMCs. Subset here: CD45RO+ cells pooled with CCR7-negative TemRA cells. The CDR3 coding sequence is TGTGCCAGCAGGGTGACAGACTCTGGAAACACCATATATTTT. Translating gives CASRVTDSGNTIYF.